The following is a TCR beta chain sequence with its context. No antigen is known for it. The data were obtained in a study of siplizumab effects on memory and regulatory T cells. Germline CDR1 reads SGHVS; CDR2 reads FNYEAQ. V lost 1 base, J lost 4 bases, and 5 bases lay in between. CDR3 length: 12 residues. Points from the study as a whole: To unstimulated subsets, only a minor fraction of alloreactive clones could be mapped.

Repertoires were generated with immunoSEQ multiplex PCR, while TCRdb's copy carries only in-frame clones and drops some. The sample holds 50,000 to 70,000 clones, 90% to 97% seen once. The sequenced sample was naive CD8+ T cells sorted from blood. The clonotype was recovered from a human donor in good health. V is TRBV7-6 and J is TRBJ2-7; no firm D call. In nucleotides, the CDR3 is TGTGCCAGCAGCTTAGACGATTACGAGCAGTACTTC. As protein: CASSLDDYEQYF.